A selection of T cell receptor beta chains follows, all from one sample in a study of OX40 agonist ivuxolimab in advanced cancers. Generated by immunoSEQ multiplex PCR, the TCRdb table keeps only in-frame clones and is missing some. This repertoire shows some 80,000 clones, just over 90% found once; its top ten account for approximately 4.8%. The specimen comprised CD4+ or CD8+ T cells sorted from blood, sampled in a trial of the OX40 agonist ivuxolimab. Receptors originate from an adult with an advanced solid tumor such as melanoma, head and neck, liver or kidney cancer. Both conserved end residues are part of each CDR3. A D gene is named only where the DNA matches it firmly. Where a row states a size, it is once, few, many or the class of an expanded clone; other rows omit it.

j_gene | abundance | v_gene | d_gene | CDR3nt | CDR3aa
TRBJ2-1 | - | TRBV6-1 | TRBD1 | TGTGCCAGCACTCGACCGGGACAGGGGGCGTCTGAGCAGTTCTTC | CASTRPGQGASEQFF
TRBJ2-7 | - | TRBV11-3 | - | TGTGCCAGCAGCTTCGGTGGGGGCTCCTACGAGCAGTACTTC | CASSFGGGSYEQYF
TRBJ2-7 | once | TRBV7-8 | - | TGTGCCAGCAGCTTGGGCCAGATCTACGAGCAGTACTTC | CASSLGQIYEQYF
TRBJ2-2 | - | TRBV5-4 | - | TGTGCCAGCAGCTTGGGGCAGACGACCGGGGAGCTGTTTTTT | CASSLGQTTGELFF
TRBJ2-5 | - | TRBV7-2 | - | TGTGCCAGCAGCTTGGGGGTGACCCAGTACTTC | CASSLGVTQYF
TRBJ2-5 | - | TRBV5-4 | - | TGTGCCAGCAGCTTGAGCCCTTCACAGGGAGGGCAAGAGACCCAGTACTTC | CASSLSPSQGGQETQYF
TRBJ2-4 | - | TRBV7-2 | - | TGTGCCAGCAGCTTTGCCAAAAACATTCAGTACTTC | CASSFAKNIQYF
TRBJ1-3 | - | TRBV28 | TRBD1 | TGTGCCAGCAGTTCATCAGGGGGCGGAAACACCATATATTTT | CASSSSGGGNTIYF
TRBJ2-5 | - | TRBV7-3 | - | TGTGCCAGCAGCTCGTACATTGCACAAGAGACCCAGTACTTC | CASSSYIAQETQYF
TRBJ2-2 | - | TRBV11-3 | - | TGTGCCAGCAGCTCGCGACGGATCAGGACCGGGGAGCTGTTTTTT | CASSSRRIRTGELFF
TRBJ2-7 | - | TRBV4-1 | TRBD1 | TGCGCCAGCAGCTTCCAGACAGGGGCCACCTACGAGCAGTACTTC | CASSFQTGATYEQYF
TRBJ2-1 | - | TRBV27 | TRBD2 | TGTGCCAGCAGTTCCATCTCGCGGGAGAACTACAATGAGCAGTTCTTC | CASSSISRENYNEQFF
TRBJ1-5 | few | TRBV7-2 | - | TGTGCCAGCAGCTTATTCCGGAATCAGCCCCAGCATTTT | CASSLFRNQPQHF
TRBJ1-2 | - | TRBV5-4 | - | TGTGCCAGCAGCTTCCTCCTAGCTAACTATGGCTACACCTTC | CASSFLLANYGYTF
TRBJ2-5 | - | TRBV5-1 | TRBD1 | TGCGCCAGCAGCTGGGGACAGGGAGAAGAGACCCAGTACTTC | CASSWGQGEETQYF
TRBJ2-7 | - | TRBV5-4 | - | TGTGCCAGCAGCTTTCAGCCAGGGACCTACGAGCAGTACTTC | CASSFQPGTYEQYF
TRBJ2-2 | - | TRBV9 | - | TGTGCCAGCAGCGTAGGACGGCCTGCCACCGGGGAGCTGTTTTTT | CASSVGRPATGELFF
TRBJ2-7 | - | TRBV6-5 | - | TGTGCCAGCAGTTACAGTACAGGACCCCTCTACGAGCAGTACTTC | CASSYSTGPLYEQYF
TRBJ2-2 | - | TRBV20-1 | - | TGCAGTGTACAGTTCACCGGGGAGCTGTTTTTT | CSVQFTGELFF
TRBJ2-2 | - | TRBV5-6 | TRBD2 | TGTGCCAGCAGCTTGAGACTAGCGGGAGGGGTTAACACCGGGGAGCTGTTTTTT | CASSLRLAGGVNTGELFF
TRBJ1-2 | - | TRBV7-9 | TRBD1 | TGTGCCAGCAGCCTATCGACAGGGAACTATGGCTACACCTTC | CASSLSTGNYGYTF
TRBJ2-3 | - | TRBV18 | TRBD2 | TGTGCCAGCTCACCAGGGACTAGCGGGATCACAGATACGCAGTATTTT | CASSPGTSGITDTQYF
TRBJ2-7 | - | TRBV5-1 | TRBD1 | TGCGCCAGCAGCTTGGCAGGCGGGACAGGGAGTTACGAGCAGTACTTC | CASSLAGGTGSYEQYF
TRBJ1-1 | - | TRBV5-8 | - | TGTGCCAGCAGCTTCCGGAGTGAAGCTTTCTTT | CASSFRSEAFF
TRBJ1-2 | few | TRBV21-1 | - | TGTGCCAATCCTACAGTAGATTACTATGGCTACACCTTC | CANPTVDYYGYTF
TRBJ2-1 | once | TRBV4-2 | - | TGTGCCAGCAGCCAGAGCTCCTACAATGAGCAGTTCTTC | CASSQSSYNEQFF
TRBJ2-6 | - | TRBV11-2 | TRBD1 | TGTGCCAGCAGCTTCCAACAGGGGTCGAGCTCTGGGGCCAACGTCCTGACTTTC | CASSFQQGSSSGANVLTF
TRBJ1-1 | - | TRBV11-2 | - | TGTGCCAGCAGCTTACATCGTGGGGGAGGAACTGAAGCTTTCTTT | CASSLHRGGGTEAFF
TRBJ1-5 | - | TRBV18 | - | TGTGCCAGCTCACCACCGGGAGGCAATCAGCCCCAGCATTTT | CASSPPGGNQPQHF
TRBJ2-3 | - | TRBV19 | - | TGTGCCAGTACGACGGGCGCCACAGATACGCAGTATTTT | CASTTGATDTQYF
TRBJ1-5 | - | TRBV29-1 | - | TGCAGCGTCCGATCAGGGGTTGGCAATCAGCCCCAGCATTTT | CSVRSGVGNQPQHF
TRBJ2-4 | - | TRBV5-1 | TRBD2 | TGCGCCAGCAGCTTGTGGGGGCGAGCGGGAGGGCCGATCGAAAACATTCAGTACTTC | CASSLWGRAGGPIENIQYF
TRBJ2-5 | - | TRBV7-9 | TRBD2 | TGTGCCAGCAGCCGGACTAGCGGAGAAGAGACCCAGTACTTC | CASSRTSGEETQYF
TRBJ2-2 | - | TRBV9 | TRBD2 | TGTGCCAGCAGCCGGACTAGCAACACCGGGGAGCTGTTTTTT | CASSRTSNTGELFF
TRBJ2-7 | - | TRBV7-8 | TRBD1 | TGTGCCAGCAGCTTTAACAGGGGGTCGGGCGAGCAGTACTTC | CASSFNRGSGEQYF
TRBJ1-3 | - | TRBV4-3 | - | TGCGCCAGCAGCCAAGGCCCAGGGAATTCTGGAAACACCATATATTTT | CASSQGPGNSGNTIYF
TRBJ1-4 | - | TRBV11-2 | TRBD1 | TGTGCCAGCAGCTTAGGGGACAGGGTTAGTGAAAAACTGTTTTTT | CASSLGDRVSEKLFF
TRBJ2-7 | - | TRBV28 | - | TGTGCCAGCAGTTTAGGTGGGGGGAGCTCCTACGAGCAGTACTTC | CASSLGGGSSYEQYF
TRBJ2-2 | - | TRBV27 | - | TGTGCCAGCACCCCATTGGGCAGGTTGAACACCGGGGAGCTGTTTTTT | CASTPLGRLNTGELFF
TRBJ1-1 | - | TRBV6-4 | - | TGTGCCAGCAGTGATTCAGGGAACACTGAAGCTTTCTTT | CASSDSGNTEAFF
TRBJ2-3 | - | TRBV7-3 | TRBD2 | TGTGCCAGCAGCAGCGGGACTAGCGGGAATACGCAGTATTTT | CASSSGTSGNTQYF
TRBJ2-7 | - | TRBV18 | - | TGTGCCAGCTCACCACGTCAGGGGTACGAGCAGTACTTC | CASSPRQGYEQYF
TRBJ2-7 | - | TRBV4-1 | TRBD1 | TGCGCCAGCAGCCTGCAGACAGGGAGCTCCTACGGGCAGTACTTC | CASSLQTGSSYGQYF
TRBJ2-5 | - | TRBV27 | TRBD2 | TGTGCCAGCAGTCCCCGGGGGCGGGAGGGCCGAGAGACCCAGTACTTC | CASSPRGREGRETQYF
TRBJ1-1 | - | TRBV7-2 | - | TGTGCCAGCAGCTTAGGTGGGCCAGGGGAAGCTTTCTTT | CASSLGGPGEAFF
TRBJ2-3 | - | TRBV5-1 | TRBD2 | TGCGCCAGCAGCTGGTTAGCGGGAGGGCGGGATACGCAGTATTTT | CASSWLAGGRDTQYF
TRBJ2-2 | - | TRBV7-6 | - | TGTGCCAGCAGCGCGGGAACCACCGGGGAGCTGTTTTTT | CASSAGTTGELFF
TRBJ2-5 | - | TRBV5-1 | TRBD2 | TGCGCCAGCAGCTTGGTTGGACTAGCGGAGCGCCAAGAGACCCAGTACTTC | CASSLVGLAERQETQYF
TRBJ1-5 | - | TRBV4-3 | - | TGCGCCAGCAGCCTCCGGCTACAGGGCACAGCCCAGCATTTT | CASSLRLQGTAQHF
TRBJ2-7 | - | TRBV25-1 | TRBD2 | TGTGCCAGCAGTAAGGGACTAGCGGGCTCCTACGAGCAGTACTTC | CASSKGLAGSYEQYF
TRBJ1-1 | - | TRBV10-3 | - | TGTGCCATCAGTGAGATGGGGCAGGGTACTGAAGCTTTCTTT | CAISEMGQGTEAFF
TRBJ2-7 | - | TRBV6-5 | TRBD1 | TGTGCCAGCAGTCGGGACAGGGCAAGGGCCTACGAGCAGTACTTC | CASSRDRARAYEQYF
TRBJ2-1 | - | TRBV28 | TRBD2 | TGTGCCAGCAGTACGAGACTAGCGGGAGACCACTCCTACAATGAGCAGTTCTTC | CASSTRLAGDHSYNEQFF
TRBJ2-5 | - | TRBV6-5 | - | TGTGCCAGCAGTTACTCGATTCCCTACGGGGGGACCCAGTACTTC | CASSYSIPYGGTQYF
TRBJ1-4 | once | TRBV7-9 | - | TGTGCCAGCAGCTCAGGGACACCTGAAAAACTGTTTTTT | CASSSGTPEKLFF
TRBJ1-1 | - | TRBV7-6 | - | TGTGCCAGCAGCCCACACAGTTTGGACACTGAAGCTTTCTTT | CASSPHSLDTEAFF
TRBJ1-5 | once | TRBV2 | TRBD1 | TGTGCCACTGGGGACAGTAATAGCAATCAGCCCCAGCATTTT | CATGDSNSNQPQHF
TRBJ1-5 | once | TRBV27 | TRBD1 | TGTGCCAGCAGTCACCTCCGACAGGGTGGCAATCAGCCCCAGCATTTT | CASSHLRQGGNQPQHF
TRBJ2-7 | - | TRBV28 | TRBD2 | TGTGCCAGCAGTTCCCGGGGAGCGGGAGGGCCGATCGAGCAGTACTTC | CASSSRGAGGPIEQYF
TRBJ2-7 | - | TRBV2 | - | TGTGCCAGCAACCTCCAGGGCAGGGACTACGAGCAGTACTTC | CASNLQGRDYEQYF